This entry lists 11 T cell receptor beta chains sequenced from one sample in a study of T cells in Graves' hyperthyroidism and ophthalmopathy. RNA transcripts provided the source from which TCR beta CDR3 regions were amplified. HTBI primers were employed in a first-round RT-PCR of the TCR CDR3. Using its own MiXCR run on the multiplex PCR reads, TCRdb lists one record per CDR3 protein. The data contain 730,000 or so distinct CDR3 sequences, under 20% of them singletons. Sequencing input: blood. The receptors come from a woman between 50 and 59 years old with Graves' hyperthyroidism that later progressed to Graves' ophthalmopathy.

The sample holds many counts of this clonotype. The chain carries TRBV6-1 and TRBJ1-1; a possible D gene is TRBD1 (5 bases). Germline V gene data show CDR1 as MNHNS and CDR2 as SASEGT. CDR3 length: 14 residues. Trimming took 4 bases from V and 6 from J, leaving 15 bases between them. The CDR3 here is CASSVAEGAAEAFF. The CDR3 DNA follows: TGTGCCAGCAGTGTCGCTGAAGGGGCGGCTGAAGCTTTCTTT.

This sequence joins TRBV6-4 and TRBJ2-5, with D maybe TRBD2 (5 bases). Trimming stripped 5 bases from V and 1 base from J, with 11 bases between. The CDR3 length is 14 residues. Germline V gene sequence: CDR1 MRHNA, CDR2 SNTAGT. The DNA of the CDR3 is TGTGCCAGCAGTTACTACGGGGTCCAAGAGACCCAGTACTTC. Translating it yields CASSYYGVQETQYF.

This clonotype has ten or more counts. This chain links TRBV28 with TRBJ2-5; 9 nucleotides line up with TRBD1. Germline V gives CDR1 MDHEN, CDR2 SYDVKM. CDR3 length: 15 amino acids. V was clipped by 4 bases and J by 1 base; unmatched bases: 4. The CDR3 region is CASSSTGGSQETQYF. As DNA, the CDR3 is TGTGCCAGCAGTTCCACAGGGGGCTCCCAAGAGACCCAGTACTTC.

The chain couples TRBV24-1 to TRBJ1-2, with D uncertain. The CDR3 totals 15 residues. Trimming shortened V by 9 bases and J by 0 bases, and 16 bases separated the two germline ends. From germline, CDR1 is KGHDR and CDR2 SFDVKD. This chain's CDR3 is CATYLGGYTNYGYTF. CDR3 nucleotide sequence: TGTGCCACCTACCTGGGCGGATACACTAACTATGGCTACACCTTC.

This sequence joins TRBV20-1 and TRBJ1-1; D call uncertain. This CDR3 has 13 residues. The V and J ends lost 6 bases and 3 bases respectively, with 14 bases between them. Per germline, CDR1 DFQATT and CDR2 SNEGSKA (reference sequence). CDR3 region: CSATNGVDTEAFF. DNA of the CDR3: TGCAGTGCCACCAACGGGGTCGACACTGAAGCTTTCTTT.

This clonotype came up many times. The chain recombines TRBV5-6 with TRBJ1-4; 9 bases are a match to TRBD1. In germline, CDR1 is SGHDT, CDR2 YYEEEE. The CDR3 is made up of 15 amino acids. The V segment lost 2 bases and the J segment 5 bases; nucleotides outside the gene matches: 4. CDR3 residues: CASSFTGTGNEKLFF. CDR3 bases: TGTGCCAGCAGCTTTACCGGGACAGGGAATGAAAAACTGTTTTTT.

The rearrangement joins TRBV6-2 or TRBV6-3 to TRBJ1-5, with D unresolved. The V gene's germline CDR1 is MNHEY and CDR2 SVGEGT. The CDR3 runs to 12 residues. Trimming cost V 6 bases and J 7 bases, with 10 bases left between them. In DNA, the CDR3 is TGTGCCAGCAGCCCAGGTCACCAGCCCCAGCATTTT. It translates to CASSPGHQPQHF.

CDR3 region: CASSLDRVTYEQYF. In nucleotides, the CDR3 is TGTGCCAGCAGCCTTGACAGGGTTACCTACGAGCAGTACTTC. V usage is TRBV27 and J usage is TRBJ2-7; 7 nucleotides line up with TRBD1. Germline CDR1 MNHEY, CDR2 SMNVEV (reference sequence). This CDR3 is 14 amino acids long. With V trimmed by 6 bases and J by 2 bases, 7 bases remained unmatched.

A few counts support this clonotype. This sequence joins TRBV5-1 and TRBJ2-3; D possibly corresponds to TRBD1 (6 bases). Germline-derived CDR1 and CDR2 are SGHRS and YFSETQ. CDR3 length: 16 residues. The V gene lost 5 bases and the J gene lost 4 bases, with 20 bases spanning the gap. As DNA, the CDR3 is TGCGCCAGCAGAACCCGGGACACCGTCGCCCCAGATACGCAGTATTTT. Protein product: CASRTRDTVAPDTQYF.

This sequence joins TRBV6-1 and TRBJ1-1, with TRBD1 matching over 7 bases. The CDR3 runs 16 residues. Germline V gives CDR1 MNHNS, CDR2 SASEGT. J lost 6 bases, V lost 1 base, and 11 bases had no gene match. The CDR3 loop is CASSEEGAGSGAEAFF. The CDR3 DNA sequence: TGTGCCAGCAGTGAAGAGGGGGCCGGGAGCGGGGCTGAAGCTTTCTTT.

There are a few counts of this clonotype. In nucleotides, the CDR3 is TGCGCCAGCAGCCAAGATAGGGCAGGGGGCACTGAAGCTTTCTTT. Translated: CASSQDRAGGTEAFF. The chain recombines TRBV4-1 with TRBJ1-1; 7 bases are a match to TRBD1. Per germline, CDR1 MGHRA and CDR2 YSYEKL. The CDR3 has 15 amino acids. V shed 0 bases, J shed 4 bases, and the junction held 5 bases outside the gene matches.